Given below is one T cell receptor beta chain in context. These data are taken from a study of blood T cell repertoires in COVID-19. Under the authors' procedure: Counts of nucleated cells, estimated from reference gene primer amplification, were obtained. The method was immunoSEQ multiplex PCR; TCRdb's version includes in-frame clones alone and lacks a portion of them. The V and J calls and clone size come from that table; D and trimming were worked out from the DNA. The sample includes about 220,000 clones, approximately 82% of them seen just once. This CDR3 has 18 residues. V gave up 5 bases and J gave up 7 bases, with 26 bases separating them. The germline V gene has CDR1 PRHDT and CDR2 FYEKMQ (reference sequence).

This clonotype originated in a man aged 35-49 years who had recovered from COVID-19. Input material: peripheral blood. The chain combines TRBV13 with TRBJ2-2; D perhaps matches TRBD1 (7 bases). This CDR3 reads CASSPIARRAGGIGELFF. The CDR3 DNA is TGTGCCAGCAGCCCCATCGCCCGCCGGGCAGGGGGGATCGGGGAGCTGTTTTTT.